This is a list of T cell receptor beta chains from one sample in a study of PD-1 blockade in mismatch repair-deficient tumors. Assay: immunoSEQ multiplex PCR; the TCRdb copy retains only in-frame clones and omits some. The sample holds around 40,000 clones, around 75% seen once. Sample: peripheral blood, taken 4 weeks after starting pembrolizumab. These receptors were taken from an adult with mismatch repair-deficient cancer. CDR3s include the opening cysteine and the closing phenylalanine or tryptophan. D genes are given only for firm matches. The size of a clone is reported for some rows only, either as once, few or many, or as a class for expanded clones.

size: once
J: TRBJ2-2
D: -
V: TRBV7-9
DNA: TGTGCCAGCAGCTTAGATCGGGGGCACACCGGGGAGCTGTTTTTT
CDR3: CASSLDRGHTGELFF

size: once
J: TRBJ2-3
D: -
V: TRBV30
DNA: TGTGCCTGGAGTAGTGGAACCGATACGCAGTATTTT
CDR3: CAWSSGTDTQYF

size: -
J: TRBJ2-1
D: TRBD1
V: TRBV5-7
DNA: TGTGCCAGCAGCTTGGACAGGGGGACCTACAATGAGCAGTTCTTC
CDR3: CASSLDRGTYNEQFF

size: -
J: TRBJ1-2
D: -
V: TRBV2
DNA: TGTGCCAGCAGTGAAGGACAGGCCGGGAACTATGGCTACACCTTC
CDR3: CASSEGQAGNYGYTF

size: once
J: TRBJ2-7
D: -
V: TRBV7-2
DNA: TGTGCCAGCAGCTTTAATCCCTGGGCTATCTACGAGCAGTACTTC
CDR3: CASSFNPWAIYEQYF

size: few
J: TRBJ2-1
D: TRBD1
V: TRBV7-2
DNA: TGTGCCAGCAGCTCCGTTTTCGGGACAGCCTACAATGAGCAGTTCTTC
CDR3: CASSSVFGTAYNEQFF

size: -
J: TRBJ2-3
D: -
V: TRBV10-2
DNA: TGCGCCAGCAGTGATAGGGGGGCCTCCGTTTCCCAGTATTTT
CDR3: CASSDRGASVSQYF

size: -
J: TRBJ1-1
D: -
V: TRBV28
DNA: TGTGCCAGCAGTTTTATAAGGCTTAGGAACACTGAAGCTTTCTTT
CDR3: CASSFIRLRNTEAFF

size: -
J: TRBJ2-7
D: -
V: TRBV11-1
DNA: TGTGCCAGCAGCTTAGAACATAGCTCCTACGAGCAGTACTTC
CDR3: CASSLEHSSYEQYF

size: few
J: TRBJ1-1
D: TRBD1
V: TRBV6-5
DNA: TGTGCCAGCAGACGAAACAGGGGCCCGAACACTGAAGCTTTCTTT
CDR3: CASRRNRGPNTEAFF

size: -
J: TRBJ1-5
D: -
V: TRBV6-1
DNA: TGTGCCAGCAGTGAATGGGGGTTCGGGGATCAGCCCCAGCATTTT
CDR3: CASSEWGFGDQPQHF

size: once
J: TRBJ1-3
D: -
V: TRBV9
DNA: TGTGCCAGCAGCCCCGTTTCCTCAGACTCTGGAAACACCATATATTTT
CDR3: CASSPVSSDSGNTIYF

size: -
J: TRBJ2-7
D: TRBD2
V: TRBV7-9
DNA: TGTGCCAGCAGCTTATCTAGCGGGCCCACCTACGAGCAGTACTTC
CDR3: CASSLSSGPTYEQYF

size: -
J: TRBJ2-4
D: -
V: TRBV5-5
DNA: TGTGCCAGCAGCTTCAGGGTGGAAGCAAATTCGAAGAAAAACATTCAGTACTTC
CDR3: CASSFRVEANSKKNIQYF

size: -
J: TRBJ2-1
D: -
V: TRBV25-1
DNA: TGTGCCAGCAGTCCGGGACGGACCTACAATGAGCAGTTCTTC
CDR3: CASSPGRTYNEQFF

size: -
J: TRBJ2-3
D: TRBD1
V: TRBV14
DNA: TGTGCCAGCAGCCAAGATTACGGGGGAGTAGGACAGGGGTCAGATACGCAGTATTTT
CDR3: CASSQDYGGVGQGSDTQYF

size: -
J: TRBJ1-5
D: TRBD1
V: TRBV16
DNA: TGTGCCAGCAGCCAATCGGGACAGGGAAATCAGCCCCAGCATTTT
CDR3: CASSQSGQGNQPQHF

size: -
J: TRBJ2-3
D: -
V: TRBV11-3
DNA: TGTGCCAGCAGCCTGGGGGAATCCCCTAGCACAGATACGCAGTATTTT
CDR3: CASSLGESPSTDTQYF

size: -
J: TRBJ2-1
D: -
V: TRBV2
DNA: TGTGCCAGCAGTGCCCAAAATGAGCAGTTCTTC
CDR3: CASSAQNEQFF

size: -
J: TRBJ2-7
D: TRBD1
V: TRBV4-1
DNA: TGCGCCAGCGGCAAGATCGGACAGGGGGACAACGAGCAGTACTTC
CDR3: CASGKIGQGDNEQYF

size: -
J: TRBJ2-1
D: TRBD2
V: TRBV6-5
DNA: TGTGCCAGCAGTGACTCGACTAGCGGGAGCAATGAGCAGTTCTTC
CDR3: CASSDSTSGSNEQFF

size: few
J: TRBJ2-5
D: TRBD2
V: TRBV6-6
DNA: TGTGCCAGCAGCTCGCCTAGCGGGTTAGAAGAGACCCAGTACTTC
CDR3: CASSSPSGLEETQYF

size: -
J: TRBJ2-1
D: TRBD2
V: TRBV11-3
DNA: TGTGCCAGCAGCCCATGGACATTAGCGGGAGGCCGGGGGAATGAGCAGTTCTTC
CDR3: CASSPWTLAGGRGNEQFF

size: -
J: TRBJ2-1
D: TRBD2
V: TRBV5-1
DNA: TGCGCCAGCAGCTTGAGCGGGAACTACAATGAGCAGTTCTTC
CDR3: CASSLSGNYNEQFF

size: few
J: TRBJ2-7
D: -
V: TRBV28
DNA: TGTGCCAGCAGTCCTGAGGGCGGCGGCTACGAGCAGTACTTC
CDR3: CASSPEGGGYEQYF

size: -
J: TRBJ1-5
D: -
V: TRBV28
DNA: TGTGCCAGCAGTTTGGCGGGGAGGAATCAGCCCCAGCATTTT
CDR3: CASSLAGRNQPQHF

size: -
J: TRBJ2-3
D: TRBD1
V: TRBV18
DNA: TGTGCCAGCTCACGGGACAGTCCTAGCACAGATACGCAGTATTTT
CDR3: CASSRDSPSTDTQYF

size: -
J: TRBJ2-7
D: -
V: TRBV7-2
DNA: TGTGCCAGCAGCTTGAAGCAAGGACTTTACGAGCAGTACTTC
CDR3: CASSLKQGLYEQYF

size: -
J: TRBJ2-7
D: -
V: TRBV5-1
DNA: TGCGCCAGCAGCTTGAGGCCTTACACGATCGGGGGAGGATACGAGCAGTACTTC
CDR3: CASSLRPYTIGGGYEQYF

size: -
J: TRBJ2-5
D: -
V: TRBV7-9
DNA: TGTGCCAGCAGCTTAGTGGATAGTCAAGAGACCCAGTACTTC
CDR3: CASSLVDSQETQYF

size: -
J: TRBJ2-5
D: TRBD2
V: TRBV7-8
DNA: TGTGCCAGCAGGTGGACTAGCGGGAAACAAGAGACCCAGTACTTC
CDR3: CASRWTSGKQETQYF

size: -
J: TRBJ2-7
D: TRBD2
V: TRBV28
DNA: TGTGCCAGCAGTTTATTCCCCCAGGGACTAGCGGGAGTATCCTACGAGCAGTACTTC
CDR3: CASSLFPQGLAGVSYEQYF

size: -
J: TRBJ2-1
D: TRBD2
V: TRBV14
DNA: TGTGCCAGCAGCCAAATAGTGGGACTAGCGGGACTTAGCTCCTACAATGAGCAGTTCTTC
CDR3: CASSQIVGLAGLSSYNEQFF

size: -
J: TRBJ1-1
D: -
V: TRBV6-6
DNA: TGTGCCAGCAGTTACTCGTCGAACACTGAAGCTTTCTTT
CDR3: CASSYSSNTEAFF

size: -
J: TRBJ1-5
D: -
V: TRBV6-5
DNA: TGTGCCAGCAGTTTTTCTGCGGGTCAGCCCCAGCATTTT
CDR3: CASSFSAGQPQHF

size: -
J: TRBJ2-2
D: -
V: TRBV10-3
DNA: TGTGCCATCAACCCCGGGACAAACACCGGGGAGCTGTTTTTT
CDR3: CAINPGTNTGELFF

size: -
J: TRBJ2-3
D: -
V: TRBV5-5
DNA: TGTGCCAGCAGCTTGGCCGCCAGGGGCACAGATACGCAGTATTTT
CDR3: CASSLAARGTDTQYF

size: -
J: TRBJ2-7
D: -
V: TRBV28
DNA: TGTGCCAGCAGTTTACATCTAAGGGTTTCTCCTTCCTACGAGCAGTACTTC
CDR3: CASSLHLRVSPSYEQYF

size: -
J: TRBJ2-3
D: -
V: TRBV7-9
DNA: TGTGCCAGCAGCTTTAATTATGGGTTGGGCACAGATACGCAGTATTTT
CDR3: CASSFNYGLGTDTQYF

size: -
J: TRBJ2-1
D: -
V: TRBV7-9
DNA: TGTGCCAGCAGCTTAACGGAGGCTTTATACAATGAGCAGTTCTTC
CDR3: CASSLTEALYNEQFF

size: -
J: TRBJ1-1
D: TRBD1
V: TRBV27
DNA: TGTGCCAGCAGTCCCGAGAGGGGGCGGCCTGAAGCTTTCTTT
CDR3: CASSPERGRPEAFF

size: -
J: TRBJ1-3
D: -
V: TRBV9
DNA: TGTGCCAGCAGCACCAGGGTTTCTGGAAACACCATATATTTT
CDR3: CASSTRVSGNTIYF

size: once
J: TRBJ2-5
D: TRBD2
V: TRBV19
DNA: TGTGCCAGTAACACGGGAGGGAGCCAAGAGACCCAGTACTTC
CDR3: CASNTGGSQETQYF

size: -
J: TRBJ2-7
D: -
V: TRBV5-4
DNA: TGTGCCAGCAGCAGGGACCCTGGGACATCAAACTACGAGCAGTACTTC
CDR3: CASSRDPGTSNYEQYF

size: -
J: TRBJ2-4
D: -
V: TRBV4-2
DNA: TGTGCCAGCAGCCAAGAAAACATTCAGTACTTC
CDR3: CASSQENIQYF

size: -
J: TRBJ2-3
D: -
V: TRBV12-5
DNA: TGTGCTAGTGGTCGAAACAGGGGCACAGATACGCAGTATTTT
CDR3: CASGRNRGTDTQYF